These T cell receptor beta chains were read from a single sample in a study of T cell changes during pregnancy in multiple sclerosis. The repertoire was sequenced with immunoSEQ multiplex PCR; TCRdb's copy has only in-frame clones and lacks some. The table lists 45,000 or so clones, 88% of them singletons. The specimen comprised CD8+ T cells from peripheral blood mononuclear cells, sampled after pregnancy. The receptors shown here come from a female donor in good health, enrolled as a control in a pregnancy study. CDR3s include the opening cysteine and the closing phenylalanine or tryptophan. D genes are given only for firm matches. Only some rows state a clone size, as once, few, many or a class for expanded clones.

V	J	D	size	CDR3	DNA
TRBV9	TRBJ1-2	TRBD1	NA	CASSVGGGQFYF	TGTGCCAGCAGCGTAGGTGGGGGACAGTTCTACTTC
TRBV9	TRBJ2-7	NA	NA	CASSVGGDTFYEQYF	TGTGCCAGCAGCGTAGGAGGGGACACCTTCTACGAGCAGTACTTC
TRBV6-5	TRBJ2-3	NA	NA	CASRGWAREDTQYF	TGTGCCAGCAGGGGATGGGCTCGGGAAGATACGCAGTATTTT
TRBV9	TRBJ2-1	TRBD1	once	CASSVGGTVNEQFF	TGTGCCAGCAGCGTAGGGGGGACAGTAAATGAGCAGTTCTTC
TRBV4-2	TRBJ2-7	NA	NA	CASSERGGSSYEQYF	TGTGCCAGCTCTGAAAGGGGGGGTAGCTCCTACGAGCAGTACTTC
TRBV28	TRBJ2-1	NA	NA	CASSSIGTLPQNEQFF	TGTGCCAGCAGTTCTATAGGGACTCTTCCCCAAAATGAGCAGTTCTTC
TRBV7-2	TRBJ2-3	NA	NA	CASSLRSGVADTQYF	TGTGCCAGCAGCTTACGATCAGGGGTGGCAGATACGCAGTATTTT
TRBV27	TRBJ2-1	TRBD2	once	CASSSPLGGGYNEQFF	TGTGCCAGCAGTAGTCCACTTGGCGGGGGCTACAATGAGCAGTTCTTC
TRBV7-9	TRBJ2-1	TRBD2	NA	CASSPPGLAGRNEQFF	TGTGCCAGCAGCCCCCCGGGACTAGCGGGCAGGAATGAGCAGTTCTTC
TRBV13	TRBJ2-3	NA	NA	CASSLRTPEEPTDTQYF	TGTGCCAGCAGCTTAAGGACTCCAGAAGAGCCCACAGATACGCAGTATTTT
TRBV4-3	TRBJ2-7	TRBD1	NA	CASGAGTGMVWEQYF	TGCGCCAGCGGGGCCGGGACAGGGATGGTGTGGGAGCAGTACTTC
TRBV9	TRBJ2-7	NA	NA	CASSVGGTPGYEQYF	TGTGCCAGCAGCGTAGGAGGCACCCCGGGATACGAGCAGTACTTC
TRBV5-6	TRBJ1-4	NA	once	CASSSGGESEKLFF	TGTGCCAGCAGCAGCGGGGGGGAGAGCGAAAAACTGTTTTTT
TRBV28	TRBJ1-3	NA	NA	CASTLGNTIYF	TGTGCCAGCACCCTTGGAAACACCATATATTTT
TRBV29-1	TRBJ1-2	NA	NA	CSVDVGYGYTF	TGCAGCGTTGACGTCGGCTATGGCTACACCTTC
TRBV2	TRBJ2-3	NA	NA	CASTFGVGDTDTQYF	TGTGCCAGTACCTTCGGGGTGGGTGACACAGATACGCAGTATTTT
TRBV19	TRBJ1-1	TRBD1	many	CASSIDREQGVNTEAFF	TGTGCCAGTAGTATAGATCGGGAACAGGGGGTGAACACTGAAGCTTTCTTT
TRBV11-2	TRBJ1-1	NA	NA	CASSYGQTYTEAFF	TGTGCCAGCAGCTATGGACAGACCTACACTGAAGCTTTCTTT
TRBV28	TRBJ1-5	NA	NA	CASSPTDSNQPQHF	TGTGCCAGCAGCCCGACAGATAGCAATCAGCCCCAGCATTTT
TRBV7-9	TRBJ2-5	TRBD1	NA	CASSGGTGEETQYF	TGTGCCAGCAGCGGAGGGACAGGGGAAGAGACCCAGTACTTC
TRBV4-1	TRBJ2-3	TRBD1	few	CASSSRPGQTSTDTQYF	TGCGCCAGCAGCTCTCGACCGGGACAGACAAGCACAGATACGCAGTATTTT
TRBV19	TRBJ2-3	TRBD2	NA	CATGLAGQTETQYF	TGTGCCACAGGACTAGCGGGTCAGACAGAAACGCAGTATTTT
TRBV28	TRBJ2-1	NA	NA	CASRLRTQYNEQFF	TGTGCCAGCAGATTGAGGACACAGTACAATGAGCAGTTCTTC
TRBV5-1	TRBJ1-5	NA	once	CASSLGTDSNQPQHF	TGCGCCAGCAGCTTGGGGACAGATAGCAATCAGCCCCAGCATTTT
TRBV5-5	TRBJ1-1	TRBD1	NA	CASSLGQGYTEAFF	TGTGCCAGCAGCTTGGGACAGGGTTACACTGAAGCTTTCTTT
TRBV4-3	TRBJ2-7	NA	NA	CASSQAPGQSYEQYF	TGCGCCAGCAGCCAAGCACCGGGACAATCATACGAGCAGTACTTC
TRBV6-1	TRBJ2-6	NA	NA	CASELGGANVLTF	TGTGCCAGCGAACTAGGAGGGGCCAACGTCCTGACTTTC
TRBV10-3	TRBJ1-2	NA	NA	CASSAGVNYGYTF	TGTGCCAGTTCCGCAGGGGTCAACTATGGCTACACCTTC
TRBV2	TRBJ1-5	TRBD1	NA	CASRPGQGRNQPQHF	TGTGCCAGCAGGCCGGGACAGGGCCGCAATCAGCCCCAGCATTTT
TRBV6-4	TRBJ2-1	TRBD1	NA	CASSDWTGALSSYNEQFF	TGTGCCAGCAGTGACTGGACAGGGGCCCTTAGCTCCTACAATGAGCAGTTCTTC
TRBV19	TRBJ1-2	NA	NA	CASSADYGYTF	TGTGCCAGTAGTGCGGACTATGGCTACACCTTC
TRBV7-3	TRBJ2-7	NA	once	CASSAEGQAYEQYF	TGTGCCAGCAGCGCAGAGGGACAAGCCTACGAGCAGTACTTC
TRBV28	TRBJ1-5	TRBD1	NA	CASSFQGAIQPQHF	TGTGCCAGCAGTTTCCAGGGGGCTATTCAGCCCCAGCATTTT
TRBV4-3	TRBJ2-7	TRBD2	medium-sized	CASSQEFAGAYEQYF	TGCGCCAGCAGCCAAGAATTCGCGGGAGCCTACGAGCAGTACTTC
TRBV19	TRBJ1-1	TRBD1	NA	CASTAGGGGTEAFF	TGTGCCAGCACAGCAGGGGGCGGCGGCACTGAAGCTTTCTTT
TRBV9	TRBJ2-2	TRBD1	NA	CASSVAGGQVLRRNTGELFF	TGTGCCAGCAGCGTAGCCGGGGGACAGGTTCTCCGACGTAACACCGGGGAGCTGTTTTTT
TRBV2	TRBJ1-4	NA	NA	CASSDGQGIGSNEKLFF	TGTGCCAGCAGTGATGGGCAGGGAATTGGGTCTAATGAAAAACTGTTTTTT
TRBV9	TRBJ2-7	TRBD1	NA	CASSFRDRGPYEQYF	TGTGCCAGCAGCTTCCGGGACAGGGGGCCCTACGAGCAGTACTTC
TRBV18	TRBJ1-2	NA	NA	CASSDGGDYGYTF	TGTGCCAGCTCAGATGGAGGTGACTATGGCTACACCTTC
TRBV7-9	TRBJ1-3	NA	NA	CASSLAEVFSGNTIYF	TGTGCCAGCAGCTTGGCGGAGGTCTTTTCTGGAAACACCATATATTTT
TRBV4-3	TRBJ1-4	NA	NA	CASSQDGGTNEKLFF	TGCGCCAGCAGCCAAGACGGAGGAACTAATGAAAAACTGTTTTTT
TRBV11-1	TRBJ2-7	NA	NA	CASSFTQGGSYEQYF	TGTGCCAGCAGCTTTACCCAGGGGGGTAGCTACGAGCAGTACTTC
TRBV14	TRBJ2-3	TRBD2	NA	CARGLAGVVGDTQYF	TGTGCCAGGGGCCTTGCGGGGGTGGTTGGGGATACGCAGTATTTT
TRBV14	TRBJ1-1	TRBD1	NA	CASSQDRGQGLNTEAFF	TGTGCCAGCAGCCAAGATCGCGGACAGGGGTTGAACACTGAAGCTTTCTTT